This T cell receptor beta chain was captured in a study of control samples from healthy donors and cancer patients. Sequencing used immunoSEQ multiplex PCR; TCRdb keeps in-frame clones, though not all of them. The sample comprises 150,000 to 200,000 clones, around 88% of which are singletons, and roughly 1.7% rests with the top ten. Between the trimmed V and J ends, which lost 8 bases and 2 bases, there was a span of 9 bases. Germline V lookup: CDR1 KGHDR, CDR2 SFDVKD. CDR3 length: 12 amino acids. This clone was recorded a few times. This clonotype was obtained from a man aged 18 to 30 in good health. What was sequenced was blood. The rearrangement joins TRBV24-1 to TRBJ2-7; D call uncertain. CDR3 DNA sequence: TGTGCCACCACTAACGTCCCCTACGAGCAGTACTTC. Residues: CATTNVPYEQYF.